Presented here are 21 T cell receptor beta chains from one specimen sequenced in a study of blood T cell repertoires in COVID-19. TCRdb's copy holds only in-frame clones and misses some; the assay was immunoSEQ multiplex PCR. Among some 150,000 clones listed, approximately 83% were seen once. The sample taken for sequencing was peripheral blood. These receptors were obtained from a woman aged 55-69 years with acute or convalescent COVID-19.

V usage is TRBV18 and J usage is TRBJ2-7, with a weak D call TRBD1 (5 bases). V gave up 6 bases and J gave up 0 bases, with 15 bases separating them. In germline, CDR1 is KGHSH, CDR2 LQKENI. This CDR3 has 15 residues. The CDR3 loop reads CASSRTSSSSYEQYF. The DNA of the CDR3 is TGTGCCAGCTCCCGGACAAGCTCAAGCTCCTACGAGCAGTACTTC.

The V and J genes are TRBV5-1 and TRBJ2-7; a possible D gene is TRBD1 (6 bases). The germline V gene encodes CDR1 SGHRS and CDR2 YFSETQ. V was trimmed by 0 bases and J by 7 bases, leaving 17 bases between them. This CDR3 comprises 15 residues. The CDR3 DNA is TGCGCCAGCAGCTTGGTCCCCGGGACACGAAGAGAGCAGTACTTC. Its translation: CASSLVPGTRREQYF.

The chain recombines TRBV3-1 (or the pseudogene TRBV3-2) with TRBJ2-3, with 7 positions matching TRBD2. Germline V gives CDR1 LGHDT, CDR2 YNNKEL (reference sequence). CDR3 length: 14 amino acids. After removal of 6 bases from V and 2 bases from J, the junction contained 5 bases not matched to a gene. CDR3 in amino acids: CASRPGGYTDTQYF. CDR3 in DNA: TGTGCCAGCAGGCCGGGGGGATACACAGATACGCAGTATTTT.

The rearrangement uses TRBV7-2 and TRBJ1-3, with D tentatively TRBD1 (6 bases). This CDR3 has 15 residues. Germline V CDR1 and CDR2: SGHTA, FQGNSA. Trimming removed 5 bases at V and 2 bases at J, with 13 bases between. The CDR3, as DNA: TGTGCCAGCAGCCAGCAGACAGGACCTGGAAACACCATATATTTT. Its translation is CASSQQTGPGNTIYF.

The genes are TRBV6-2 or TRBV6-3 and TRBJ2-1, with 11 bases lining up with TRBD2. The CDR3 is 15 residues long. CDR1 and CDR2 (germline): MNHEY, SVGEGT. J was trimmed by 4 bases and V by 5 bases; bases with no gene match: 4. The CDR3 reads CASSRGTSGYNEQFF. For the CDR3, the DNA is TGTGCCAGCAGTCGGGGGACTAGCGGTTACAATGAGCAGTTCTTC.

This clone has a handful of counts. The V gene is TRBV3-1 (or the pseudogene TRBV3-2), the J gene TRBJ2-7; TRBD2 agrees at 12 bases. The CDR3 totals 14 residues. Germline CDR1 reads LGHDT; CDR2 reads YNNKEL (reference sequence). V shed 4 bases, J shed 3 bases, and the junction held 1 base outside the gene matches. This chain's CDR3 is CASSRTSGNYEQYF. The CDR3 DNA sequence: TGTGCCAGCAGCCGGACTAGCGGGAACTACGAGCAGTACTTC.

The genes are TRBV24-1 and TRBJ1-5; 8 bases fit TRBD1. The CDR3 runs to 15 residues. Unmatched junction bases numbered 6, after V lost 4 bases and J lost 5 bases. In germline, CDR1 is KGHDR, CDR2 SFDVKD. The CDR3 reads CATSEHTGGDQPQHF. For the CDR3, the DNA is TGTGCCACCAGTGAACATACAGGGGGGGATCAGCCCCAGCATTTT.

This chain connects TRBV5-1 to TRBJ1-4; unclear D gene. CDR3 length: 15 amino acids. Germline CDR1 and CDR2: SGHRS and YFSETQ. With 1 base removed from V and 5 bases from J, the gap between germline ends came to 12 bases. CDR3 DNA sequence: TGCGCCAGCAGCTTGCTACCACAGACAAATGAAAAACTGTTTTTT. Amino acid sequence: CASSLLPQTNEKLFF.

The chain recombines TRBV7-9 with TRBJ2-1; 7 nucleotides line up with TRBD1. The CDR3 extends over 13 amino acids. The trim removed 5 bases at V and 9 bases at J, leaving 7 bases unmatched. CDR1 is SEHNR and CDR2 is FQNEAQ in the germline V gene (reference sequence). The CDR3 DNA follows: TGTGCCAGCAGCCTTGAACAGGGGATTGAGCAGTTCTTC. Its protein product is CASSLEQGIEQFF.

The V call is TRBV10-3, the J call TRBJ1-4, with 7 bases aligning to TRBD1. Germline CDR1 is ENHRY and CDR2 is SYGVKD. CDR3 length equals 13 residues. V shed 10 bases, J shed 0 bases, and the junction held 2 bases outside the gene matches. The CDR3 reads CATTGATNEKLFF. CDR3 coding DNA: TGTGCCACCACAGGGGCAACTAATGAAAAACTGTTTTTT.

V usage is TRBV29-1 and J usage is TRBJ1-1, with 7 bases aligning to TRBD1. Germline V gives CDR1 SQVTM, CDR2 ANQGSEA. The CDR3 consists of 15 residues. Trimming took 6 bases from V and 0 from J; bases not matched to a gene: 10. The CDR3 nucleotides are TGCAGCGTGGCGGGGACAGCAGCCTTGAACACTGAAGCTTTCTTT. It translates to CSVAGTAALNTEAFF.

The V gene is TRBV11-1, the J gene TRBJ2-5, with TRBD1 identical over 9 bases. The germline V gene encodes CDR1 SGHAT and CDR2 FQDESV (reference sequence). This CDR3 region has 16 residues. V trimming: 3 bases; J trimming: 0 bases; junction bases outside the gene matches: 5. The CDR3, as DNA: TGTGCCAGCAGCTTTAGGACAGGGGCGTACCAAGAGACCCAGTACTTC. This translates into CASSFRTGAYQETQYF.

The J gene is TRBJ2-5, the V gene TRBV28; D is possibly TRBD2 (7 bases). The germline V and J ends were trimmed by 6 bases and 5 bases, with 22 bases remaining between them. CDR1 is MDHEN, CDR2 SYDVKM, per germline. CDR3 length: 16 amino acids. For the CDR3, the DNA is TGTGCCAGCAGGTCAGGTGTCGGGGGGCCACGGGAGACCCAGTACTTC. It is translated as CASRSGVGGPRETQYF.

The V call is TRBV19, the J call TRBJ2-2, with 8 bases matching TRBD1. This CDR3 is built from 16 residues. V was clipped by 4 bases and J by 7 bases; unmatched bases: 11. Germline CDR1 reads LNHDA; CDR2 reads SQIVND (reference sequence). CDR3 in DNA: TGTGCCAGTAGTACCCAGGGACAGGTAGGGGACGGGGAGCTGTTTTTT. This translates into CASSTQGQVGDGELFF.

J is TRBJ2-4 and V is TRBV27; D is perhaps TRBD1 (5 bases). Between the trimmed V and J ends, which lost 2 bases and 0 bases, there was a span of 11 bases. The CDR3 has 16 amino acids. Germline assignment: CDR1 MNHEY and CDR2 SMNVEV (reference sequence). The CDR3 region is CASSLTLTVAKNIQYF. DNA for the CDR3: TGTGCCAGCAGTTTAACCTTGACAGTAGCCAAAAACATTCAGTACTTC.

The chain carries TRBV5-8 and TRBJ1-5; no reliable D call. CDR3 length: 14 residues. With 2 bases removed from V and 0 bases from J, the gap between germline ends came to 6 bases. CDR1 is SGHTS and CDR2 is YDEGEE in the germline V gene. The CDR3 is CASSFYDSNQPQHF. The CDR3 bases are TGTGCCAGCAGCTTCTATGATAGCAATCAGCCCCAGCATTTT.

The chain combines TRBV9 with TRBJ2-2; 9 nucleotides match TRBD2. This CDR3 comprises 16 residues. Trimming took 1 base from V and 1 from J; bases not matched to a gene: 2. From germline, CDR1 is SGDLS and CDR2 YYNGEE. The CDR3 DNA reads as TGTGCCAGCAGCGTACCACTAGCGGGGAACACCGGGGAGCTGTTTTTT. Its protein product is CASSVPLAGNTGELFF. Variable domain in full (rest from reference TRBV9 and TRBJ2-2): DSGVTQTPKHLITATGQRVTLRCSPRSGDLSVYWYQQSLDQGLQFLIQYYNGEERAKGNILERFSAQQFPDLHSELNLSSLELGDSALYFCASSVPLAGNTGELFFGEGSRLTVL.

CDR3 sequence: CASRHGTGDEKLFF. Written as DNA, the CDR3 is TGTGCCAGCAGGCACGGGACAGGGGATGAAAAACTGTTTTTT. This chain uses TRBV2 with TRBJ1-4, with TRBD1 matching 10 bases. Germline trimming cut 6 bases from V and 6 bases from J; bases unmatched to any gene: 4. In germline, CDR1 is SNHLY, CDR2 FYNNEI. CDR3 length: 14 amino acids.

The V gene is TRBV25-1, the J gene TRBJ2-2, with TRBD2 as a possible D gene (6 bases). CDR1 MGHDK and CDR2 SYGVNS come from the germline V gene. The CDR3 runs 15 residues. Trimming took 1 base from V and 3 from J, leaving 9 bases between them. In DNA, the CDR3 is TGTGCCAGCAGTGAATGGGGCGGGGACACCGGGGAGCTGTTTTTT. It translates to CASSEWGGDTGELFF. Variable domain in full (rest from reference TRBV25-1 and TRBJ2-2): EADIYQTPRYLVIGTGKKITLECSQTMGHDKMYWYQQDPGMELHLIHYSYGVNSTEKGDLSSESTVSRIRTEHFPLTLESARPSHTSQYLCASSEWGGDTGELFFGEGSRLTVL.

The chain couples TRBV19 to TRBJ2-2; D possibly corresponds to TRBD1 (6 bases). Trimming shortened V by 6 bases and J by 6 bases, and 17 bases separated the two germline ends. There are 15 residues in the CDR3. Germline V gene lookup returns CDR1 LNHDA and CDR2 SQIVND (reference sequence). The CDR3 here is CASRRVQGKAGELFF. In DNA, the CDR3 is TGTGCCAGTAGACGCGTACAGGGAAAAGCCGGGGAGCTGTTTTTT.

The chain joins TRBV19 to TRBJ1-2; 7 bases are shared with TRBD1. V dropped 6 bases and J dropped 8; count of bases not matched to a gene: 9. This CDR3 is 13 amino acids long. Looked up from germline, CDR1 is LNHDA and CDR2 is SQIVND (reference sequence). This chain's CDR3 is CASRTQGNRGYTF. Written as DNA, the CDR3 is TGTGCCAGTAGGACACAGGGGAATCGGGGCTACACCTTC.